These 12 T cell receptor beta chains were all obtained from the same sample, sequenced in a study of monozygotic twins with inflammatory bowel disease. TCRdb reprocessed the 5' RACE reads and reports one entry per CDR3 protein, with no DNA. This table lists around 380,000 distinct CDR3 sequences. Source material: blood. The source is a human donor with ulcerative colitis or Crohn's disease, or a healthy co-twin of an affected twin (not recorded which).

V and J are TRBV5-1 and TRBJ1-6; TCRdb selects TRBD1, and the lack of DNA leaves this call unchecked. This CDR3 has 18 amino acids. CDR1 is SGHRS, CDR2 YFSETQ, per germline. The CDR3 reads CASSLAPGDRANNSPLHF.

The chain has TRBV12-3 or TRBV12-4 and TRBJ2-1; TCRdb proposes TRBD1, but this gene call is untestable without DNA. There are 12 residues in the CDR3. CDR3 amino acids: CASSTHGGEQFF.

This CDR3 reads CASSVVPMDSTGELFF. The J gene is TRBJ2-2, the V gene TRBV9; there is no DNA to check the TCRdb D call of TRBD1. Germline V lookup: CDR1 SGDLS, CDR2 YYNGEE. CDR3 length: 16 residues.

The rearrangement uses TRBV5-5 and TRBJ1-6. Germline V gene lookup returns CDR1 SGHKS and CDR2 YYEKEE (reference sequence). CDR3 length: 14 residues. This CDR3 is CASSFDEWNSPLHF.

The rearrangement joins TRBV3-1 to TRBJ1-1; the TCRdb call, TRBD1, lacks DNA for checking. Germline CDR1 LGHDT, CDR2 YNNKEL (reference sequence). The CDR3 covers 14 residues. This CDR3 is CASSQGTQGAQAFF.

The CDR3 loop is CASSLVASGRSRDTGELFF. This chain uses TRBV28 with TRBJ2-2; with no DNA, the TCRdb D assignment of TRBD2 cannot be verified. This CDR3 region has 19 residues. Germline CDR1 and CDR2: MDHEN and SYDVKM.

The CDR3 loop is CASSEGMGGGYEQYF. The chain couples TRBV25-1 to TRBJ2-7; TCRdb selects TRBD2, and the lack of DNA leaves this call unchecked. CDR1 is MGHDK and CDR2 is SYGVNS in the germline V gene. CDR3 length equals 15 residues.

The CDR3 here is CSAGTGGTEAFF. The rearrangement joins TRBV20-1 to TRBJ1-1; without DNA, the TCRdb call of TRBD1 cannot be checked. The CDR3 length is 12 residues. Germline CDR1 and CDR2: DFQATT and SNEGSKA (reference sequence).

The chain carries TRBV12-3 or TRBV12-4 and TRBJ1-1; the D call of TRBD1 rests on TCRdb alone, since no DNA is present to check it. This CDR3 has 13 residues. CDR3: CASSRRGQGEAFF.

The chain employs TRBV29-1 and TRBJ2-1; the TCRdb call, TRBD2, lacks DNA for checking. There are 17 residues in the CDR3. In germline, CDR1 is SQVTM, CDR2 ANQGSEA. CDR3 region: CSVGGLAGRSSYNEQFF.

The chain combines TRBV9 with TRBJ2-2; TCRdb gives TRBD1 as the D gene, but with no DNA this cannot be confirmed. CDR1 SGDLS and CDR2 YYNGEE come from the germline V gene. The CDR3 extends over 16 amino acids. The CDR3 here is CASSVAMKGGTGELFF.

The chain couples TRBV11-1 to TRBJ2-3; no DNA is available, so the TRBD2 call from TCRdb remains unchecked. The germline V gene has CDR1 SGHAT and CDR2 FQDESV (reference sequence). The CDR3 runs 19 residues. This CDR3 reads CASSLAAQGLATQRDTQYF.